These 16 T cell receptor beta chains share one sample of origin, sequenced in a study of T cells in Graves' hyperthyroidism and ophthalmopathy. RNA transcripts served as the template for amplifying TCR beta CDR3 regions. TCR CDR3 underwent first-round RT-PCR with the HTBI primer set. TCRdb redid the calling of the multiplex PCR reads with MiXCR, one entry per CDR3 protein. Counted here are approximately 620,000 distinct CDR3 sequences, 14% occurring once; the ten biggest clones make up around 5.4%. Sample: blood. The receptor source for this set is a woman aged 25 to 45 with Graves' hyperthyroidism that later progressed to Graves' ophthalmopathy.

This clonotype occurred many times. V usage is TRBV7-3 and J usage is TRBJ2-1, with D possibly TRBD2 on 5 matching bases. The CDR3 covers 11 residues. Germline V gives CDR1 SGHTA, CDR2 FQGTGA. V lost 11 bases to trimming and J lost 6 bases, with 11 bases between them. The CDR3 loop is CAVGAPNEQFF. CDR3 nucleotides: TGTGCCGTGGGAGCTCCCAATGAGCAGTTCTTC.

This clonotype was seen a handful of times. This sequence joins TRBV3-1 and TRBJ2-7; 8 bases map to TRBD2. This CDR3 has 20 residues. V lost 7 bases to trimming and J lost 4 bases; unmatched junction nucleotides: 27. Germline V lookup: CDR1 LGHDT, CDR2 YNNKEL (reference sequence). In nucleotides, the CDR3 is TGTGCCAGCACCTCGACGGGGGGGGGCAATCCCCTCTCCTACTTATACGAGCAGTACTTC. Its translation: CASTSTGGGNPLSYLYEQYF.

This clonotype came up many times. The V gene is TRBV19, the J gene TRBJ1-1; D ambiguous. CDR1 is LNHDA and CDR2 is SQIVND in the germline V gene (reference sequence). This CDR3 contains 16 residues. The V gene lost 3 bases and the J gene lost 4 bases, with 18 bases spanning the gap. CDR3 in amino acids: CASSMVLHSTPTEAFF. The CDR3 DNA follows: TGTGCCAGTAGTATGGTCTTACACTCTACTCCCACTGAAGCTTTCTTT.

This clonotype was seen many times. The CDR3 loop is CASSALTTGLHEQYF. The CDR3 DNA is TGTGCCAGCAGCGCCTTGACTACGGGCCTGCACGAGCAGTACTTC. The J gene is TRBJ2-7, the V gene TRBV13; D might be TRBD2 (5 bases). Trimming shortened V by 5 bases and J by 5 bases, and 19 bases separated the two germline ends. The CDR3 spans 15 residues. CDR1 and CDR2 (germline): PRHDT, FYEKMQ (reference sequence).

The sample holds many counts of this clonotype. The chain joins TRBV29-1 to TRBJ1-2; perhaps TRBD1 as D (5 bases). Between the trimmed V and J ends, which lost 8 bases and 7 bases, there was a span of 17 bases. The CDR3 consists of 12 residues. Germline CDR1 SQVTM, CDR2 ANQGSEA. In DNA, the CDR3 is TGCAGCCACCTGACAGCGAGCTTTGGCTACACCTTC. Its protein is CSHLTASFGYTF.

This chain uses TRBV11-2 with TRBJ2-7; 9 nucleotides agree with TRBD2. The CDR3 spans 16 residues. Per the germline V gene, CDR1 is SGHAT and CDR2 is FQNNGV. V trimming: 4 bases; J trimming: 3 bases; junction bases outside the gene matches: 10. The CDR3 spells CASSSPPAREGYEQYF. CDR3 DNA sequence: TGTGCCAGCAGCTCCCCCCCTGCGCGGGAGGGCTACGAGCAGTACTTC.

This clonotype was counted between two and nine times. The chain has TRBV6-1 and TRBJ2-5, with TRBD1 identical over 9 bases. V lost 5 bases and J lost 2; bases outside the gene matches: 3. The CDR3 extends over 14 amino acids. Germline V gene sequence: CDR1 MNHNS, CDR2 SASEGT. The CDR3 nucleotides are TGTGCCAGCAGTCGGGACAGGGCGCAAGAGACCCAGTACTTC. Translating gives CASSRDRAQETQYF.

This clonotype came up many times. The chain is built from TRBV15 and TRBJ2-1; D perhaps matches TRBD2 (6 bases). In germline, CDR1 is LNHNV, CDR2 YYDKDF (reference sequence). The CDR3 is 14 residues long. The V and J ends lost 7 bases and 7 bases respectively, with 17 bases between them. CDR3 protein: CATNLGPGRNEQFF. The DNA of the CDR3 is TGTGCCACCAACCTAGGACCGGGGAGGAATGAGCAGTTCTTC.

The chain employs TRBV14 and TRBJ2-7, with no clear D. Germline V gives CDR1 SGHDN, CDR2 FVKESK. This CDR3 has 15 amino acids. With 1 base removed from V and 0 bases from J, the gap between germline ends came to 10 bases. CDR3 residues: CASSQVGQYSYEQYF. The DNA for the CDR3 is TGTGCCAGCAGCCAAGTTGGGCAATACTCCTACGAGCAGTACTTC. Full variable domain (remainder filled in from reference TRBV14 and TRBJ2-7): EAGVTQFPSHSVIEKGQTVTLRCDPISGHDNLYWYRRVMGKEIKFLLHFVKESKQDESGMPNNRFLAERTGGTYSTLKVQPAELEDSGVYFCASSQVGQYSYEQYFGPGTRLTVT.

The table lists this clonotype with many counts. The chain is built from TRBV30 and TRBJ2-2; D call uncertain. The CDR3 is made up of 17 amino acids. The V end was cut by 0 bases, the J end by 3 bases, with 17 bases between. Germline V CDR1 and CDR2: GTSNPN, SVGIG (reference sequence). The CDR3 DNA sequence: TGTGCCTGGAGTGTACAAGACCAGAACTCCCACACCGGGGAGCTGTTTTTT. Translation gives CAWSVQDQNSHTGELFF.

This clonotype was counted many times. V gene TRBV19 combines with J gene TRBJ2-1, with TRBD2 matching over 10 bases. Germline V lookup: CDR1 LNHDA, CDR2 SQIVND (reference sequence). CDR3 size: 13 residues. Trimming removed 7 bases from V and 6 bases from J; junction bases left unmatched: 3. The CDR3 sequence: CASMRLAGNEQFF. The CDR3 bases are TGTGCCAGTATGAGACTAGCGGGCAATGAGCAGTTCTTC. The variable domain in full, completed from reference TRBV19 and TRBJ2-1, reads DGGITQSPKYLFRKEGQNVTLSCEQNLNHDAMYWYRQDPGQGLRLIYYSQIVNDFQKGDIAEGYSVSREKKESFPLTVTSAQKNPTAFYLCASMRLAGNEQFFGPGTRLTVL.

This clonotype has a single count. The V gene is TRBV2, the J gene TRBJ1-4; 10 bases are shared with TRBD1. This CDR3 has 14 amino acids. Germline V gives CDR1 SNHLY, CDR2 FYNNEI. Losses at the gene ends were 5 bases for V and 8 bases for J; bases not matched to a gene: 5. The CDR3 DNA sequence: TGTGCCAGCAGTCCCGGGACAGGGGAGGAAAAACTGTTTTTT. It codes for CASSPGTGEEKLFF.

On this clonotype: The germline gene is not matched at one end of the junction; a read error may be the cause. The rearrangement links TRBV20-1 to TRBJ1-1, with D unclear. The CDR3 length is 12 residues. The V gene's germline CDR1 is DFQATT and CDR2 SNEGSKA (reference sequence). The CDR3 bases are TGCAGTGCTAGAAGGGTGAACACTGAAGCTCTCTTT. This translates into CSARRVNTEALF.

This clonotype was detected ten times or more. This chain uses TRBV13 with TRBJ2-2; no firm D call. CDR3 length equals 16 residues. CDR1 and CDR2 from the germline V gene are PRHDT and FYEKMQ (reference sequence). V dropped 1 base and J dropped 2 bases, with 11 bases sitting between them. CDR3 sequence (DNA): TGTGCCAGCAGCTTAGTGGCACTGGGAAACACCGGGGAGCTGTTTTTT. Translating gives CASSLVALGNTGELFF.

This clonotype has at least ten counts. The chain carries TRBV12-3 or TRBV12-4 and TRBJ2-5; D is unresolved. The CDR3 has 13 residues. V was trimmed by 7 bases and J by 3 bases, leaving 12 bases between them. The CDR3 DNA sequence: TGTGCCAGCACCCGTCTAATTGAAGAGACCCAGTACTTC. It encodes CASTRLIEETQYF.

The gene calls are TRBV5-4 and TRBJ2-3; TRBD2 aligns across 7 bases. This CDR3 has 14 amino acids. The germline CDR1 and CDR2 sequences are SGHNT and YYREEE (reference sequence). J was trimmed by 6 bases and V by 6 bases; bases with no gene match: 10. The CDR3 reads CASNEVGGGDTQYF. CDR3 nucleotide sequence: TGTGCCAGCAATGAGGTGGGGGGGGGGGATACGCAGTATTTT. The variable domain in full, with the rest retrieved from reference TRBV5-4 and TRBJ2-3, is ETGVTQSPTHLIKTRGQQVTLRCSSQSGHNTVSWYQQALGQGPQFIFQYYREEENGRGNFPPRFSGLQFPNYSSELNVNALELDDSALYLCASNEVGGGDTQYFGPGTRLTVL.